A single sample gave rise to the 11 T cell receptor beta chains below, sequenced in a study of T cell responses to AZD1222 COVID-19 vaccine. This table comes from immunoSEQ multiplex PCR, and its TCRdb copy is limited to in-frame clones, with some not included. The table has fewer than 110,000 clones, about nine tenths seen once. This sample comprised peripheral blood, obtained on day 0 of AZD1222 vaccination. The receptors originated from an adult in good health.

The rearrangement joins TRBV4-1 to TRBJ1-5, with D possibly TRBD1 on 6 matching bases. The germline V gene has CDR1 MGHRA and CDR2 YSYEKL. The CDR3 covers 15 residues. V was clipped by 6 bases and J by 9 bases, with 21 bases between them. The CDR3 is CASSRTGGHLGPQHF. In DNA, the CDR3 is TGCGCCAGCAGTCGGACCGGGGGCCACCTCGGGCCCCAGCATTTT.

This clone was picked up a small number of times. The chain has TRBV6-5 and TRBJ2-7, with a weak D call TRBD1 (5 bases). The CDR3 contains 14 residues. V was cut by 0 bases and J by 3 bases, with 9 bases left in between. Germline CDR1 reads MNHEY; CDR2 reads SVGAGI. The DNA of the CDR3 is TGTGCCAGCAGTTACTCGAGGACACTCTACGAGCAGTACTTC. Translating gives CASSYSRTLYEQYF.

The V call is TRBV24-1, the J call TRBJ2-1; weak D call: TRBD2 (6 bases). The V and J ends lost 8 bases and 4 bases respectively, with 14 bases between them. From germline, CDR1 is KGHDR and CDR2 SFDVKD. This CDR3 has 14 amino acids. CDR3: CATMGAGNYNEQFF. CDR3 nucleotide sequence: TGTGCCACCATGGGCGCGGGGAATTACAATGAGCAGTTCTTC.

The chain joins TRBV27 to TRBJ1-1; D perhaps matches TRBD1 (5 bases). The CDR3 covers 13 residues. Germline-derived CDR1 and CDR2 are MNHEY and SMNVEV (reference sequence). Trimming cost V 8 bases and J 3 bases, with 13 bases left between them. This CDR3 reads CASGGHLYTEAFF. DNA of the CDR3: TGTGCCAGCGGAGGACACTTGTACACTGAAGCTTTCTTT.

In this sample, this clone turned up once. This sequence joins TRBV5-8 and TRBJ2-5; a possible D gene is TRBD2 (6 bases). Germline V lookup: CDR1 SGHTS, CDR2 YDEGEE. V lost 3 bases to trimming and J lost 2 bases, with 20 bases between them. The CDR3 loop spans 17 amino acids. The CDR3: CASSWRIGQGGQETQYF. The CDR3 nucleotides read TGTGCCAGCAGCTGGCGGATCGGGCAGGGAGGACAAGAGACCCAGTACTTC.

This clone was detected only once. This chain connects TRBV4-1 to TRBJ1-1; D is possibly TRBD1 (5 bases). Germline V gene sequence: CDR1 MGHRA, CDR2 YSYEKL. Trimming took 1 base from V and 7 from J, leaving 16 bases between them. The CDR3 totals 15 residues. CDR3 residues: CASSQGLWGTSEAFF. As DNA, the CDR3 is TGCGCCAGCAGCCAAGGGCTTTGGGGGACTAGTGAAGCTTTCTTT.

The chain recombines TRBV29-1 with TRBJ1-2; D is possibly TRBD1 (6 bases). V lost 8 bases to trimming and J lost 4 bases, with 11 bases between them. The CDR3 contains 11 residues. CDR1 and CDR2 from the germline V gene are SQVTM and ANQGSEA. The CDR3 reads CSYDRSYGYTF. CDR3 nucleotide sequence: TGCAGCTACGACAGGAGCTATGGCTACACCTTC. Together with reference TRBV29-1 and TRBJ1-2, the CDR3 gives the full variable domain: SAVISQKPSRDICQRGTSLTIQCQVDSQVTMMFWYRQQPGQSLTLIATANQGSEATYESGFVIDKFPISRPNLTFSTLTVSNMSPEDSSIYLCSYDRSYGYTFGSGTRLTVV.

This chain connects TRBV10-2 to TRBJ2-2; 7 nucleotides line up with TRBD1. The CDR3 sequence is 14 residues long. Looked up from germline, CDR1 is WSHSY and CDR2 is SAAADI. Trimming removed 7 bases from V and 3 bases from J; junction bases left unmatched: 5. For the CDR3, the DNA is TGCGCCAGCATCCAGGGACAGTACACCGGGGAGCTGTTTTTT. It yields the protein CASIQGQYTGELFF.

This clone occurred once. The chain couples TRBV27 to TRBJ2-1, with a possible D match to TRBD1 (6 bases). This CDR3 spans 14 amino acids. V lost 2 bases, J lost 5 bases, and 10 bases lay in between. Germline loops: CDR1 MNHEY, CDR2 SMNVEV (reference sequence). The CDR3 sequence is CASSLRGRNNEQFF. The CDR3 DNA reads TGTGCCAGCAGTTTAAGGGGGAGAAACAATGAGCAGTTCTTC.

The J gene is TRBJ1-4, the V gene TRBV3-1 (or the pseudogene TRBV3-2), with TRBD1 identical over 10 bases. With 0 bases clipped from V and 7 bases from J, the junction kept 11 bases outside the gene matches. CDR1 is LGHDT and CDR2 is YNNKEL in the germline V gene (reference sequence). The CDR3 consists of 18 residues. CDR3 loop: CASSQEAGRGTGVEKLFF. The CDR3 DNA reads TGTGCCAGCAGCCAAGAAGCCGGCCGGGGGACAGGGGTTGAAAAACTGTTTTTT.

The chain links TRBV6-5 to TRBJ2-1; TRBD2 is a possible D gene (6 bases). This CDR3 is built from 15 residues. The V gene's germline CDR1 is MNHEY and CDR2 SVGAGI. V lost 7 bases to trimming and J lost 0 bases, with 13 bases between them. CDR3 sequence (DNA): TGTGCCAGCACCACCGGGACTTCCTCCTACAATGAGCAGTTCTTC. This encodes CASTTGTSSYNEQFF.